The T cell receptor (beta chain) under discussion was sequenced for a study of T cells in Graves' hyperthyroidism and ophthalmopathy. As concerns this clonotype: At one end the junction does not follow the germline gene, possibly because of a read error.

CDR1 SGHRS and CDR2 YFSETQ come from the germline V gene. The length of the CDR3 is 15 residues. The source material, RNA transcripts, was used to amplify TCR beta CDR3 regions. HTBI primers drove first-round RT-PCR of the TCR CDR3. TCRdb processed the multiplex PCR reads anew with MiXCR; each CDR3 protein has one entry. There are 500,000 to 550,000 distinct CDR3 sequences in the sample; about 20% occur only once, and 40% to 50% lies in the top ten. Out of over 9 ml of fresh peripheral blood came the PBMCs. The chain is built from TRBV5-1 and TRBJ2-2; tentative D call: TRBD2 (5 bases). Sequencing was performed on blood. This TCR was sampled from a man aged 35 to 55 with Graves' ophthalmopathy. As DNA, the CDR3 is TGCGCCAGCAGCCCATTAGTTGCGAACACCGGGGAGCTATTTTTT. Translation gives CASSPLVANTGELFF.